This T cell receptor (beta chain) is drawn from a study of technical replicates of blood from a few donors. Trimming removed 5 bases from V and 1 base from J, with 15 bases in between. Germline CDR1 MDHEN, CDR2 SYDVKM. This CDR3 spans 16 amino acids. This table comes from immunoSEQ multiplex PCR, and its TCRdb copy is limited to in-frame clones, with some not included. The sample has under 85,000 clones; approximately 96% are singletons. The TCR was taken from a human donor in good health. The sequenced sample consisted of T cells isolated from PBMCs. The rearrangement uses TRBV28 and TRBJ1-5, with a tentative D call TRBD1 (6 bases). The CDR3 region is CASSKHRVESNQPQHF. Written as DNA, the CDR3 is TGTGCCAGCAGTAAACACAGGGTTGAGAGCAATCAGCCCCAGCATTTT. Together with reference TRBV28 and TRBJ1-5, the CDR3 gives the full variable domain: DVKVTQSSRYLVKRTGEKVFLECVQDMDHENMFWYRQDPGLGLRLIYFSYDVKMKEKGDIPEGYSVSREKKERFSLILESASTNQTSMYLCASSKHRVESNQPQHFGDGTRLSIL.